Below are 10 T cell receptor beta chains sequenced from a single sample in a study of response to subunit inactivated influenza vaccine. MiXCR was run by TCRdb on the RT-PCR reads, yielding one entry per CDR3 protein. The sample contains 500,000 to 600,000 distinct CDR3 sequences, around 11% of which appear only once. Sequencing was performed on PBMCs from blood, taken on the day of vaccination. These receptors were obtained from a man between 50 and 59 years old who received an inactivated influenza vaccine.

J is TRBJ2-2 and V is TRBV7-6, with D perhaps assigned TRBD1 or TRBD2 (5 bases each). Germline loops: CDR1 SGHVS, CDR2 FNYEAQ. There are 17 residues in the CDR3. V was trimmed by 1 base and J by 0 bases, leaving 12 bases between them. CDR3 bases: TGTGCCAGCAGCTTAGTCGCAGGGAGACCGAACACCGGGGAGCTGTTTTTT. Its protein product is CASSLVAGRPNTGELFF.

This clonotype showed up many times. The chain employs TRBV20-1 and TRBJ1-2, with 9 nucleotides matching TRBD1. Germline assignment: CDR1 DFQATT and CDR2 SNEGSKA (reference sequence). Germline trimming cut 6 bases from V and 4 bases from J; bases unmatched to any gene: 3. CDR3 length equals 12 residues. CDR3: CSAWDRAYGYTF. The CDR3 bases are TGCAGTGCGTGGGACAGGGCCTATGGCTACACCTTC.

The gene calls are TRBV28 and TRBJ2-7; D unresolved. The CDR3 sequence is 14 residues long. With 6 bases removed from V and 3 bases from J, the gap between germline ends came to 15 bases. Germline CDR1 and CDR2: MDHEN and SYDVKM. The CDR3 sequence: CASSPGLLCYEQYF. CDR3 nucleotides: TGTGCCAGCAGCCCCGGGCTACTCTGCTACGAGCAGTACTTC.

This clonotype was counted only a few times. The gene calls are TRBV19 and TRBJ2-2; no clear D. Looked up from germline, CDR1 is LNHDA and CDR2 is SQIVND (reference sequence). The CDR3 is 15 residues long. The germline V and J ends were trimmed by 0 bases and 3 bases, with 8 bases remaining between them. The CDR3 DNA sequence: TGTGCCAGTAGTATAGATCCATCTTACACCGGGGAGCTGTTTTTT. It codes for CASSIDPSYTGELFF.

This clonotype has a handful of counts. The chain links TRBV29-1 to TRBJ1-1, with D possibly TRBD1 on 5 matching bases. V was trimmed by 5 bases and J by 1 base, leaving 11 bases between them. Per germline, CDR1 SQVTM and CDR2 ANQGSEA. The CDR3 is 13 residues long. The DNA of the CDR3 is TGCAGCGTTTTGGGGGATACGAACACTGAAGCTTTCTTT. Its translation is CSVLGDTNTEAFF.

The chain joins TRBV11-2 to TRBJ2-7; 9 bases fit TRBD2. With 7 bases clipped from V and 2 bases from J, the junction kept 3 bases outside the gene matches. The CDR3 is 13 amino acids. Germline CDR1 is SGHAT and CDR2 is FQNNGV. CDR3 loop: CASMGLATYEQYF. DNA of the CDR3: TGTGCCAGCATGGGACTAGCCACCTACGAGCAGTACTTC.

This clonotype has just a few counts. The chain links TRBV29-1 to TRBJ2-7; D perhaps matches TRBD2 (6 bases). Germline V lookup: CDR1 SQVTM, CDR2 ANQGSEA. Trimming pared 7 bases from V and 3 bases from J, leaving 13 bases between. The CDR3 has 12 amino acids. The CDR3 DNA reads as TGCAGCGCCCTGACTAGTGTCTACGAGCAGTACTTC. Translation gives CSALTSVYEQYF.

The chain links TRBV27 to TRBJ1-5; no reliable D call. The CDR3 length is 14 residues. CDR1 is MNHEY and CDR2 is SMNVEV in the germline V gene (reference sequence). With 3 bases removed from V and 3 bases from J, the gap between germline ends came to 9 bases. CDR3 in amino acids: CASSFGRNNQPQHF. CDR3 DNA sequence: TGTGCCAGCAGTTTCGGCAGGAACAATCAGCCCCAGCATTTT.

The rearrangement joins TRBV24-1 to TRBJ2-1, with 13 nucleotides matching TRBD2. The junction had 4 bases not matched to a gene; V was cut back by 4 bases and J by 8 bases. CDR3 length: 15 amino acids. Germline CDR1 KGHDR, CDR2 SFDVKD. The CDR3 DNA is TGTGCCACCAGTGACCGTGGACTAGCGGGAGATGAGCAGTTCTTC. Its protein product is CATSDRGLAGDEQFF.

The chain links TRBV12-3 or TRBV12-4 to TRBJ2-7; TRBD1 matches at 7 bases. After removal of 2 bases from V and 3 bases from J, the junction contained 7 bases not matched to a gene. The CDR3 covers 15 residues. CDR3 nucleotide sequence: TGTGCCAGCAGTTTAATGGGACAGTCCAACTACGAGCAGTACTTC. Its translation is CASSLMGQSNYEQYF.